This paragraph reports one TCR beta chain. In the original workflow: The assay estimated nucleated cells by amplifying reference gene primers. Libraries were prepared by immunoSEQ multiplex PCR; TCRdb keeps only in-frame clonotypes and omits some of them. V, J and clone size derive from that table, while D and trimming were established from the DNA sequence. The data contain about 100,000 clones, around 83% of them seen just once; the ten biggest clones take up 2% to 2.5%. The data derive from a study of blood T cell repertoires in COVID-19. Study-level background: The samples span acute and convalescent COVID-19 from the United States, Italy and Spain. From T cells, B-cell-depleted T cells, or PBMCs came the material, which was cDNA or gDNA.

Per the germline V gene, CDR1 is KGHSH and CDR2 is LQKENI. CDR3 length equals 15 residues. V was pared by 6 bases and J by 3 bases, with 17 bases between. Sample: peripheral blood. The V and J genes are TRBV18 and TRBJ2-5; D is possibly TRBD2 (7 bases). The source is a human donor in a cohort sampled during active COVID-19. Here the CDR3 DNA reads TGTGCCAGCTCCACCCGGGGAGGGGGTGAAGAGACCCAGTACTTC. The encoded protein is CASSTRGGGEETQYF.